The TCR beta chain described here comes from a study of T cells in tumors after PD-1 blockade. Study overall: Treatment was either pembrolizumab 200 mg every 3 weeks or cemiplimab 350 mg every 2 weeks.

TCRdb's table, derived via immunoSEQ multiplex PCR, lists solely in-frame clones and lacks some. The profile shows some 43,000 clones, more than 65% of them singletons. Input was about 550 ng to 6,500 ng of genomic DNA from tumor or blood. This CDR3 spans 14 amino acids. V dropped 5 bases and J dropped 2 bases, with 11 bases sitting between them. Germline CDR1 reads SGHTA; CDR2 reads FQGNSA. This TCR derives from a human donor with basal cell carcinoma. The J gene is TRBJ2-3, the V gene TRBV7-2; a possible D gene is TRBD2 (6 bases). The material was PBMCs, obtained before anti-PD-1 treatment. CDR3 amino acids: CASSPGLYTDTQYF. For the CDR3, the DNA is TGTGCCAGCAGCCCGGGACTCTACACAGATACGCAGTATTTT.